A single T cell receptor beta chain is shown here with its context. Its antigen is unknown. CDR1 is MNHEY, CDR2 SVGEGT, per germline. The V gene lost 7 bases and the J gene lost 0 bases, with 10 bases spanning the gap. The CDR3 is made up of 14 amino acids. TCRdb re-called the reads with MiXCR, one entry per CDR3 protein. The sample shows 250,000 to 300,000 distinct CDR3 sequences, roughly 15% of them seen only once. This sample was taken from a study of T cell repertoires in cytomegalovirus infection. For the study at large: From public TCR beta signatures came an indication of both CMV infection and matching HLA type. Findings and limits, study-wide: Across the ex vivo response, the dominant clonotypes were HLA-C-restricted CMV-specific TCR beta clonotypes.

The rearrangement uses TRBV6-2 or TRBV6-3 and TRBJ2-4; D gene ambiguous. The sample was PBMCs. This receptor was taken from a human donor in good health (CMV status not recorded). Some clones in this sample may be carry-over from other donors' samples. This CDR3 reads CASKNSIAKNIQYF. As DNA, the CDR3 is TGTGCCAGCAAAAACAGCATAGCCAAAAACATTCAGTACTTC.